This T cell receptor (beta chain) stems from a study of blood T cell repertoires in COVID-19. Study-wide context: Sites across the United States, Italy and Spain contributed samples from acute and convalescent COVID-19. Nucleic acid was either cDNA or gDNA, and it came from T cells, B-cell-depleted T cells, or PBMCs.

As originally analysed: Amplification from reference gene primers served as the basis for estimated nucleated cell counts. TCRdb keeps only in-frame clones here, not all; method: immunoSEQ multiplex PCR. Clone size and V and J calls were adopted from that table, with D and trimming inferred from the DNA. The data show around 250,000 clones, with around 87% seen just once and 1.6% held by the top ten. There are 17 residues in the CDR3. CDR1 is LGHNT, CDR2 FRNRAP, per germline. Trimming removed 0 bases from V and 1 base from J, with 13 bases in between. The J gene is TRBJ2-1, the V gene TRBV12-5; the D gene is possibly TRBD2 (5 bases). The sequence was obtained from a woman between 45 and 60 years old who had recovered from COVID-19. Sequenced input: PBMCs or T cells enriched from blood (not recorded which). CDR3 amino acids: CASGLVSGVGSYNEQFF. CDR3 nucleotides: TGTGCTAGTGGTTTGGTTTCCGGGGTAGGATCCTACAATGAGCAGTTCTTC.